This T cell receptor beta chain was sequenced for a study of T cell repertoires in cytomegalovirus infection. Study details: Both recently identified HLA-C-restricted and well-studied HLA-B-restricted CMV epitopes were used in the study. TCR beta signatures that were public indicated CMV infection and matching HLA type. General study results and limits: Totalled public TCR beta family frequency picked out people who carried CMV plus the relevant HLA. The ex vivo response was dominated by HLA-C-restricted CMV-specific TCR beta clonotypes.

TCRdb independently ran MiXCR on the reads; one entry per CDR3 protein. Of under 350,000 distinct CDR3 sequences in the sample, 20% to 25% are singletons; the top ten hold roughly a fifth. This clonotype was detected a few times. The antigen is not known. Germline trimming cut 5 bases from V and 5 bases from J; bases unmatched to any gene: 7. CDR3 length: 14 amino acids. Germline V gene lookup returns CDR1 LNHNV and CDR2 YYDKDF (reference sequence). This rearrangement joins TRBV15 to TRBJ2-5, with 8 positions matching TRBD1. The sample consisted of cultured PBMCs, taken from culture after CMV antigen stimulation. This clonotype was sampled from a human donor in good health (CMV status not recorded). Some clones in this sample may be carry-over from other donors' samples. The CDR3, as DNA: TGTGCCACCAGCTTCACAGGGGGAGTGGAGACCCAGTACTTC. Its protein product is CATSFTGGVETQYF.